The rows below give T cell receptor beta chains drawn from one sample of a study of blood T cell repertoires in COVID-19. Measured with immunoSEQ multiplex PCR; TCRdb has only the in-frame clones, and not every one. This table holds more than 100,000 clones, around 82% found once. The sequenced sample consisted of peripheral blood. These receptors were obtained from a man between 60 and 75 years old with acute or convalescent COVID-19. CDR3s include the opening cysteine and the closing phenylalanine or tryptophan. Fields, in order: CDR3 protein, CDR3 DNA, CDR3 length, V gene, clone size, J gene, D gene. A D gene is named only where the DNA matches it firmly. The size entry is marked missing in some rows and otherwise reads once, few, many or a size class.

CASSYRAVGTARRAKNIQYF	TGCGCCAGCAGCTATCGGGCGGTTGGGACAGCGCGGCGGGCCAAAAACATTCAGTACTTC	20	TRBV4-1	once	TRBJ2-4	TRBD1
CASSIGRVSYEQYF	TGTGCCAGTAGTATCGGCAGGGTCTCCTACGAGCAGTACTTC	14	TRBV19	-	TRBJ2-7	-
CTSSQLAGSYEQYF	TGCACCAGCAGCCAACTAGCGGGATCCTACGAGCAGTACTTC	14	TRBV1	-	TRBJ2-7	-
CASRVGTGRQPQHF	TGTGCCAGCCGGGTGGGGACAGGGAGACAGCCCCAGCATTTT	14	TRBV21-1	-	TRBJ1-5	-
CAEEAGGYEQYF	TGCGCCGAGGAAGCGGGAGGCTACGAGCAGTACTTC	12	TRBV10-1	-	TRBJ2-7	TRBD2
CASSSRRRASGSRYSTQYF	TGTGCCAGCAGCTCGAGGCGTAGGGCTAGCGGGTCCCGGTATTCTACGCAGTATTTT	19	TRBV11-2	-	TRBJ2-3	TRBD2
CASTGGTSGRETQYF	TGTGCCAGCACCGGGGGGACTAGCGGGAGAGAGACCCAGTACTTC	15	TRBV2	-	TRBJ2-5	TRBD2
CASRAGQGSNQPQHF	TGTGCCAGCAGGGCGGGACAGGGAAGCAATCAGCCCCAGCATTTT	15	TRBV6-5	-	TRBJ1-5	TRBD1
CAWSVLAGDQPQHF	TGTGCCTGGAGTGTACTGGCAGGGGATCAGCCCCAGCATTTT	14	TRBV30	-	TRBJ1-5	-
CASSALGGAGANVLTF	TGTGCCAGCAGCGCACTCGGGGGGGCTGGGGCCAACGTCCTGACTTTC	16	TRBV9	few	TRBJ2-6	TRBD2
CASRRTRSYEQYF	TGTGCCAGCAGACGGACTCGCTCGTACGAGCAGTACTTC	13	TRBV28	many	TRBJ2-7	-